This TCR beta chain emerged from a study of T-cell memory formation after mild COVID-19. As for the study in general: TCR clusters were mostly confined to one donor each. Overall study results and limits: Later expanders leaned toward CD4+, whereas clones contracting from day 15 to 85 were balanced CD4/CD8. Some clones that responded turned up in pre-infection memory, which suggests that cross-reactive memory joined in.

By its share, this clonotype is medium-sized. Its antigen is not identified. Germline assignment: CDR1 DFQATT and CDR2 SNEGSKA (reference sequence). Trimming left V 2 bases short and J 0 bases short, with 10 bases between. CDR3 length equals 15 residues. TCRdb ran MiXCR on the 5' RACE reads and lists one entry per CDR3 protein. This sample has about 290,000 distinct CDR3 sequences, with approximately 15% found just once. The gene calls are TRBV20-1 and TRBJ2-2; weak D call: TRBD2 (6 bases). The sequencing input was PBMCs or a T cell subset sorted from them (not recorded which). This clonotype was sampled from a man in his late teens or twenties who had mild COVID-19 (a few samples of this study predate the infection). Cell type and time point are not known. The CDR3 region is CSARLRGTNTGELFF. The CDR3 DNA follows: TGCAGTGCTAGACTACGGGGGACGAACACCGGGGAGCTGTTTTTT.